The clone carrying this T cell receptor beta chain was found many times. TCRdb reanalysed the 5' RACE reads using MiXCR and keeps one entry per CDR3 protein. The sample includes hundreds of thousands of distinct CDR3 sequences, approximately 15% of them seen just once. These data originate in a study of T-cell memory formation after mild COVID-19. V was trimmed by 6 bases and J by 2 bases, leaving 8 bases between them. There are 14 residues in the CDR3. The V and J genes are TRBV12-3 or TRBV12-4 and TRBJ2-6; no reliable D call. Sequenced: PBMCs or a T cell subset sorted from them (not recorded which). The receptor was isolated from a man between 18 and 35 years old who had mild COVID-19 (a few samples of this study predate the infection). Cell type and time point are not known. The CDR3 here is CASSLGAGANVLTF. Here the CDR3 DNA reads TGTGCCAGCAGCCTAGGTGCTGGGGCCAACGTCCTGACTTTC.